This TCR beta chain was found in a study of T cell repertoires in aging, cancer and after chemotherapy. Study results and caveats: The repertoire data cannot show anything about immunological memory following chemotherapy. Across the chemotherapy interval, each cancer cohort showed higher median generation probability, suggesting thymic rebound.

TCR beta rearrangements were amplified from peripheral blood genomic DNA. This CDR3 region has 14 residues. Germline V CDR1 and CDR2: LNHDA, SQIVND (reference sequence). About this clonotype: Antigen specificity is unknown. One base away lies a much larger clone, so this may be a sequencing read error.

Rearranged V-D-J TRB sequences were amplified with a mixed TRB-A/B primer pool. TCRdb used MiXCR to reprocess the multiplex PCR reads, holding one entry per CDR3 protein. The sample consists of around 1,900 distinct CDR3 sequences, around 20% of them appearing once. The rearrangement links TRBV19 to TRBJ2-1; TRBD2 agrees at 7 bases. This TCR came from a human donor with a solid tumor. Sequenced input: blood. For the CDR3, the DNA is TGTGCCATTAGTACGATGGGACTATCGGATGAGCAGTTCTTC. Protein sequence: CAISTMGLSDEQFF.